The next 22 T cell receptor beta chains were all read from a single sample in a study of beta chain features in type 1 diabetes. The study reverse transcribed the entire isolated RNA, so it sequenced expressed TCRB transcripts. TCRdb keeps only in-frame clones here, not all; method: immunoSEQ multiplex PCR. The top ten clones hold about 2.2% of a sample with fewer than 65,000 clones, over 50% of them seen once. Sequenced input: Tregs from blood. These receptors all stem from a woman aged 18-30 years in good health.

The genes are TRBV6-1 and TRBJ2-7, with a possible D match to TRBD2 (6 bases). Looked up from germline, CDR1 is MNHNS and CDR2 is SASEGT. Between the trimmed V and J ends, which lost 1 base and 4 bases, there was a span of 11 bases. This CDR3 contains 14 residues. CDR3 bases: TGTGCCAGCAGTGAAGAGGTCGGGGGATACGAGCAGTACTTC. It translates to CASSEEVGGYEQYF.

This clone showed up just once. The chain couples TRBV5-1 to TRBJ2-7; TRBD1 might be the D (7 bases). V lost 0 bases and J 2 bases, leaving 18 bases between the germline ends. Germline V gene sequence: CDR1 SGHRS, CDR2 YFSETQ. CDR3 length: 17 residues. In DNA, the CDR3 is TGCGCCAGCAGCTTGGAAGTAGGGAGCAGGGGGGCCTACGAGCAGTACTTC. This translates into CASSLEVGSRGAYEQYF.

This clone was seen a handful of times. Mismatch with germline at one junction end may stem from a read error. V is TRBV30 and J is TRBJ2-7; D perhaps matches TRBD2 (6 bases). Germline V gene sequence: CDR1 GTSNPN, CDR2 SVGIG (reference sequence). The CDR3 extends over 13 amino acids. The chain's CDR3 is CAWSADRPHGGNF. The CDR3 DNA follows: TGTGCCTGGAGTGCGGATAGACCGCATGGCGGGAACTTC.

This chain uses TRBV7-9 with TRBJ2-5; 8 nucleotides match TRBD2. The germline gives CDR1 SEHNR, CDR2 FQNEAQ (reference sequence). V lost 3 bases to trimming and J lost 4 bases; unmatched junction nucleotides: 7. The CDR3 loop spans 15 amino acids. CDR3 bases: TGTGCCAGCAGCTTCCTTGGACTAGCCAGAGAGACCCAGTACTTC. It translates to CASSFLGLARETQYF.

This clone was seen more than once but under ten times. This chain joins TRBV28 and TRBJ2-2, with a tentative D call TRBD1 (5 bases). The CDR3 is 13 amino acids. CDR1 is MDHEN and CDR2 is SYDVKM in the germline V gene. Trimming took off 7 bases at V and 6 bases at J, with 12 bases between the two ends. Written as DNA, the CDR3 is TGTGCCAGCAATAAGGGGCTCGCCGGGGAGCTGTTTTTT. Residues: CASNKGLAGELFF.

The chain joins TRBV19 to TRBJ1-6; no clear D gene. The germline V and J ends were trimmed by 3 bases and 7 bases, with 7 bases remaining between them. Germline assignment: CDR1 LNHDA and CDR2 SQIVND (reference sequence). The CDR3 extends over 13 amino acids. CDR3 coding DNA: TGTGCCAGTAGTATGCGGGTAAATTCACCCCTCCACTTT. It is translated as CASSMRVNSPLHF.

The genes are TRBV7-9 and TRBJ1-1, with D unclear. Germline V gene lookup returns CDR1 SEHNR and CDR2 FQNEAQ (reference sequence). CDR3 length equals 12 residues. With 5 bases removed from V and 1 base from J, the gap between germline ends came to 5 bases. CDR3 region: CASSRWNTEAFF. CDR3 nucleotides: TGTGCCAGCAGCCGTTGGAACACTGAAGCTTTCTTT.

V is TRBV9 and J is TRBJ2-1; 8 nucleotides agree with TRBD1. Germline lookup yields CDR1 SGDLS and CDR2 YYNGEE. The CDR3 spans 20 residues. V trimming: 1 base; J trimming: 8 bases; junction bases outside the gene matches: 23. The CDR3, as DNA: TGTGCCAGCAGCGTAAAGGCACTGGACAGGGTGAGACTAACGGTTGATGAGCAGTTCTTC. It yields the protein CASSVKALDRVRLTVDEQFF.

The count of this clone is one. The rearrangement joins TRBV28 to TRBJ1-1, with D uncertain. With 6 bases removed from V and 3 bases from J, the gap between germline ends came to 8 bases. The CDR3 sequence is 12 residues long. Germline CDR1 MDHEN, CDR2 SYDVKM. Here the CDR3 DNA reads TGTGCCAGCAGCCAGGAGGACACTGAAGCTTTCTTT. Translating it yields CASSQEDTEAFF.

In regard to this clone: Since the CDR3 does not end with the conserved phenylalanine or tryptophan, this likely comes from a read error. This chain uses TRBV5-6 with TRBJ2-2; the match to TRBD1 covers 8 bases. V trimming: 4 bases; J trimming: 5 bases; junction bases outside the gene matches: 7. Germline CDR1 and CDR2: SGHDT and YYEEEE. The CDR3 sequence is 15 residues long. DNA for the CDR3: TGTGCCAGCAGCCCGGACAGGGTTGGGACCGGGGAGCTGTTTCTT. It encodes CASSPDRVGTGELFL.

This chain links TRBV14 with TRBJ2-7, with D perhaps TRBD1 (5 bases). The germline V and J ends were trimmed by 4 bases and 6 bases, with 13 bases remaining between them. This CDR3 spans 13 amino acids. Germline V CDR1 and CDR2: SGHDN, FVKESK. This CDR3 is CASSPTRVGEQYF. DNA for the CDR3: TGTGCCAGCAGCCCTACCAGGGTTGGCGAGCAGTACTTC.

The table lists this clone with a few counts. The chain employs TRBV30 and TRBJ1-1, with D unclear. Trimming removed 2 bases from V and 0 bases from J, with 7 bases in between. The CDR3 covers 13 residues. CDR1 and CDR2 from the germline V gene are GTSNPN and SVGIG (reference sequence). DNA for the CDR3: TGTGCCTGGAGTCGTGCGATGAACACTGAAGCTTTCTTT. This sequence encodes CAWSRAMNTEAFF.

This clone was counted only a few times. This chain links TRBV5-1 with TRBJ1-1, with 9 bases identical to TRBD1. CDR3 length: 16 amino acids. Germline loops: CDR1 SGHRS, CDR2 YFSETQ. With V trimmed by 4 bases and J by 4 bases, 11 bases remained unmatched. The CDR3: CASSRIQGAWGTEAFF. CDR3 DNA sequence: TGCGCCAGCAGCAGAATACAGGGGGCTTGGGGCACTGAAGCTTTCTTT.

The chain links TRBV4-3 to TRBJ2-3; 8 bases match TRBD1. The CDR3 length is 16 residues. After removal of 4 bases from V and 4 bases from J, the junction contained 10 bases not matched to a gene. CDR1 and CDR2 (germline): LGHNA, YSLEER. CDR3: CASSRWGRGRADTQYF. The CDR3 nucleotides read TGCGCCAGCAGCCGCTGGGGCAGGGGGCGCGCAGATACGCAGTATTTT.

DNA for the CDR3: TGTGCCAGCAGTGCTTTCAGGGAACCTTATGGCTACACCTTC. As protein: CASSAFREPYGYTF. The chain uses TRBV2 and TRBJ1-2; D perhaps matches TRBD1 (5 bases). Germline CDR1 and CDR2: SNHLY and FYNNEI. Trimming cost V 4 bases and J 5 bases, with 14 bases left between them. There are 14 residues in the CDR3.

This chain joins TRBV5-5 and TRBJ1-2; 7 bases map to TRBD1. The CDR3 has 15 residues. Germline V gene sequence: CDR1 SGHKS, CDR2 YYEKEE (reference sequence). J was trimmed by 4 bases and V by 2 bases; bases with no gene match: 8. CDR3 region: CASSFTPQGIYGYTF. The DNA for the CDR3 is TGTGCCAGCAGCTTCACTCCACAGGGGATCTATGGCTACACCTTC.

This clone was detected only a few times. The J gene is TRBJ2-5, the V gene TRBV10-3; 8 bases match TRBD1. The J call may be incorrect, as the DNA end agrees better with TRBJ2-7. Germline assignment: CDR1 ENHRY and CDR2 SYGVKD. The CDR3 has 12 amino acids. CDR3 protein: CAAGQEIYEQYF. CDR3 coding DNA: TGTGCCGCGGGACAGGAGATCTACGAGCAGTACTTC.

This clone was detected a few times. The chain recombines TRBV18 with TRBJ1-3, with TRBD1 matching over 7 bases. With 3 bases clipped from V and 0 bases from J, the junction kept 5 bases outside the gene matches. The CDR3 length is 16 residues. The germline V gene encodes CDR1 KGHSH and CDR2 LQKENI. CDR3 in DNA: TGTGCCAGCTCACCCAGAGGGGGCAACTCTGGAAACACCATATATTTT. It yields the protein CASSPRGGNSGNTIYF.

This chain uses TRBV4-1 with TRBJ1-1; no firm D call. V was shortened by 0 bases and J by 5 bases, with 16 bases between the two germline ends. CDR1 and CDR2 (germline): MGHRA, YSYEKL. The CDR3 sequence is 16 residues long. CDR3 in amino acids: CASSQEIWRGSTEAFF. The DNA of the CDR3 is TGCGCCAGCAGCCAAGAAATCTGGAGAGGGTCAACTGAAGCTTTCTTT.

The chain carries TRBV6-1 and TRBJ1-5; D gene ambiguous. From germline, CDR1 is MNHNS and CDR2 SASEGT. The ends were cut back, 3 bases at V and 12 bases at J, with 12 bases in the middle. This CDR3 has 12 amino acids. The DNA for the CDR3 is TGTGCCAGCAGTGAGTCGTACTTTCGCCAGCATTTT. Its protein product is CASSESYFRQHF.

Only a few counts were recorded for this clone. In DNA, the CDR3 is TGCGCCAGCCGCCGCGATCAAGAGACCCAGTACTTC. It codes for CASRRDQETQYF. The chain uses TRBV5-1 and TRBJ2-5; unclear D gene. This CDR3 is built from 12 residues. Germline V gene data show CDR1 as SGHRS and CDR2 as YFSETQ. V lost 7 bases, J lost 2 bases, and 9 bases lay in between.

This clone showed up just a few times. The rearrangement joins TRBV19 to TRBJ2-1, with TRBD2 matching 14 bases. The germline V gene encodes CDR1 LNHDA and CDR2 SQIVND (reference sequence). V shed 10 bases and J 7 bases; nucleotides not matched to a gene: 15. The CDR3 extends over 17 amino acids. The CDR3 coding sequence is TGTGCCACCTTGGACAGGGGACTAGCGGGAGCGGGGAATGAGCAGTTCTTC. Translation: CATLDRGLAGAGNEQFF. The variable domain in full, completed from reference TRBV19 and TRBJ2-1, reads DGGITQSPKYLFRKEGQNVTLSCEQNLNHDAMYWYRQDPGQGLRLIYYSQIVNDFQKGDIAEGYSVSREKKESFPLTVTSAQKNPTAFYLCATLDRGLAGAGNEQFFGPGTRLTVL.